The sequence of this T cell receptor (beta chain) was determined in a study of vaccination and CD4 T cells after COVID-19. Overall study: Blood was drawn a median around 74 days post second dose, range 14 to 241. The authors used overlapping spike peptides from SARS-CoV-2, HCoV-NL63, HCoV-OC43 and HCoV-229E to stimulate cells.

Overall study results and limits: Convalescent patients displayed a median roughly 88% of reactive clones emerging only post-vaccination.

Treatment: roughly 10-day PBMC culture with coronavirus spike peptide pools or control peptides (ViraFEST assay). It was before the COVID-19 pandemic (2011-2018) that the unexposed donor's CD4+ T cells were collected. ViraFEST used peptide pools to expand antigen-specific T cells, then sequenced TCRs. For this clonotype: Its specificity is not known.

Germline lookup yields CDR1 MNHNS and CDR2 SASEGT. The J segment lost 4 bases and the V segment lost 6 bases, leaving 6 bases of the junction unmatched. The CDR3 is 13 amino acids. Researchers used the Oncomine TCR Beta short-read assay to sequence DNA from cultured CD4+ T cells. TCRdb reprocessed the PCR reads with MiXCR, giving one entry per CDR3 protein. This repertoire shows 4,800 or so distinct CDR3 sequences, about 28% found once; its top ten account for about 30%. This clonotype was obtained from a human donor in good health. The rearrangement uses TRBV6-1 and TRBJ2-7; 7 bases map to TRBD1. What was sequenced was CD4+ T cells from blood, cultured in vitro. The CDR3 protein is CASRRQGRYEQYF. The CDR3 nucleotides read TGTGCCAGCAGGCGACAGGGAAGGTACGAGCAGTACTTC.